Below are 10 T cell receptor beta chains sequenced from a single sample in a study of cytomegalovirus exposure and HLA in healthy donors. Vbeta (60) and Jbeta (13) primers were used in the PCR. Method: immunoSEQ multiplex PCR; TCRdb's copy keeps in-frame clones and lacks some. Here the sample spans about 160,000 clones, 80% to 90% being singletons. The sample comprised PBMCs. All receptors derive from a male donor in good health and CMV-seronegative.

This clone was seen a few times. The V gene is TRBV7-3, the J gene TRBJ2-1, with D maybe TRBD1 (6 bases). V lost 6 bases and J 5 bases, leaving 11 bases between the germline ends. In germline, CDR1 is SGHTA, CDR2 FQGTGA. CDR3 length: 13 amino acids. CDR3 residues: CASRSDRDNEQFF. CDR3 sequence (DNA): TGTGCCAGCAGATCGGACAGAGACAATGAGCAGTTCTTC. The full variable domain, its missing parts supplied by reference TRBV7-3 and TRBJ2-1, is GAGVSQTPSNKVTEKGKYVELRCDPISGHTALYWYRQSLGQGPEFLIYFQGTGAADDSGLPNDRFFAVRPEGSVSTLKIQRTERGDSAVYLCASRSDRDNEQFFGPGTRLTVL.

This chain's CDR3 is CASRGTGAGTEAFF. DNA for the CDR3: TGTGCCAGCAGGGGGACAGGGGCTGGCACTGAAGCTTTCTTT. V gene TRBV6-1 combines with J gene TRBJ1-1, with TRBD1 identical over 10 bases. CDR1 is MNHNS, CDR2 SASEGT, per germline. CDR3 length: 14 residues. With V trimmed by 6 bases and J by 4 bases, 5 bases remained unmatched.

The CDR3 nucleotides are TGCGCCAGCAGCCCAGGAAGCACAGGGGGATTGAGCTATGGCTACACCTTC. Protein sequence: CASSPGSTGGLSYGYTF. The chain uses TRBV5-1 and TRBJ1-2, with 8 nucleotides matching TRBD1. CDR3 length: 17 amino acids. Per the germline V gene, CDR1 is SGHRS and CDR2 is YFSETQ. J was trimmed by 4 bases and V by 4 bases; bases with no gene match: 15.

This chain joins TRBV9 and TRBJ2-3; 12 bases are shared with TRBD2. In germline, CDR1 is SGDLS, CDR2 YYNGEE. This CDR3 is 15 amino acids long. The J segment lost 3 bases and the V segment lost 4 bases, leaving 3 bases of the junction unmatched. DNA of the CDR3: TGTGCCAGCAGCCTCGGACTAGCGGGGACAGATACGCAGTATTTT. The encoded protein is CASSLGLAGTDTQYF.

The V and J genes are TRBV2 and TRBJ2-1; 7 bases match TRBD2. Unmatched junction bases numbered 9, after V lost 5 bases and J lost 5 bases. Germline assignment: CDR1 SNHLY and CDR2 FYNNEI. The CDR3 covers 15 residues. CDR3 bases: TGTGCCAGCAGTCGTACTAGCGCCCGTGACAATGAGCAGTTCTTC. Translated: CASSRTSARDNEQFF.

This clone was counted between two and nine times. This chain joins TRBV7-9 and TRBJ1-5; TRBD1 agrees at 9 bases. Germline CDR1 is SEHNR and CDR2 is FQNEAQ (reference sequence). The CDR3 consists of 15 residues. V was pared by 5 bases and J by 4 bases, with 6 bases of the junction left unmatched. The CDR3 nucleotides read TGTGCCAGCAGCACCGGGACAGGGCTTAATCAGCCCCAGCATTTT. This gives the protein CASSTGTGLNQPQHF.

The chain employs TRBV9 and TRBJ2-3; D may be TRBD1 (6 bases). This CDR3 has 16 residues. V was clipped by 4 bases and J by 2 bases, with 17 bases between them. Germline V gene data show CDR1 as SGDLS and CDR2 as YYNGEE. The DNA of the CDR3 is TGTGCCAGCAGCACAACGGGACACCTATTCACAGATACGCAGTATTTT. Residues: CASSTTGHLFTDTQYF.

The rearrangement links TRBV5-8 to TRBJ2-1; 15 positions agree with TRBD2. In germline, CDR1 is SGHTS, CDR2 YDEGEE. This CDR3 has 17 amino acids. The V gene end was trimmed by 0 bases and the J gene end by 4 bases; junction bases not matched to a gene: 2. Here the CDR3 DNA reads TGTGCCAGCAGCTTGGACGGACTAGCGGGGGGGTACAATGAGCAGTTCTTC. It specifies CASSLDGLAGGYNEQFF.

The DNA of the CDR3 is TGTGCCAGCAGCTTGAGGGTAGGTGATTCACCCCTCCACTTT. Encoded protein: CASSLRVGDSPLHF. The chain is built from TRBV13 and TRBJ1-6; no firm D call. The CDR3 consists of 14 residues. Germline CDR1 PRHDT, CDR2 FYEKMQ (reference sequence). The V end lost 3 bases, the J end lost 8 bases, and 11 bases lay between the germline ends.

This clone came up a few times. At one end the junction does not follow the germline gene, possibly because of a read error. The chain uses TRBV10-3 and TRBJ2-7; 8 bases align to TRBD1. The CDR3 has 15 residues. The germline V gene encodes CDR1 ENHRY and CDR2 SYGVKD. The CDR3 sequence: CASSYVPDRAHEQYF. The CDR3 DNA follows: TGTGCCAGCAGTTACGTGCCGGACAGGGCCCACGAGCAGTACTTC.